Described below is a single T cell receptor beta chain sequence and its context. The sample belongs to a study of OX40 agonist ivuxolimab in advanced cancers. Profiled with immunoSEQ multiplex PCR; TCRdb holds only in-frame clones, not every one. Found here are approximately 35,000 clones, over 85% of them singletons; the top ten hold 35% to 40%. The sample consisted of CD4+ or CD8+ T cells sorted from blood, taken in a trial of the OX40 agonist ivuxolimab. The clonotype originates from an adult with an advanced solid tumor such as melanoma, head and neck, liver or kidney cancer.

The DNA of the CDR3 is TGTGCCACCAGCCCCCGGGGAGGGTCCTACGAGCAGTACTTC. As protein: CATSPRGGSYEQYF. J is TRBJ2-7 and V is TRBV15; TRBD2 aligns across 7 bases. Germline lookup yields CDR1 LNHNV and CDR2 YYDKDF (reference sequence). This CDR3 has 14 amino acids. V lost 5 bases, J lost 1 base, and 5 bases stayed unmatched.